The clone carrying this TCR beta chain was recorded a few times. The antigen is unknown. These data come from a study of T cell responses to AZD1222 COVID-19 vaccine. Regarding the study as a whole: Baseline seropositivity characterized only six AZD1222 recipients. In a largely white British group with more females than males, clonal diversity was possibly underestimated. Per reports, nearly half of all spike-specific TCRs target regions that are unmutated in variants.

Pooling of second doses given at about 4 or about 12 weeks was done. Here immunoSEQ multiplex PCR was the method, and the copy in TCRdb shows in-frame clones only, minus some. Among about 140,000 clones listed, almost 95% were seen once. The CDR3 has 15 amino acids. Trimming left V 4 bases short and J 3 bases short, with 19 bases between. CDR1 and CDR2 (germline): GTSNPN, SVGIG (reference sequence). This chain connects TRBV30 to TRBJ2-7; D might be TRBD1 (5 bases). The sequence derives from an adult who received the AZD1222 COVID-19 vaccine. Sample: peripheral blood, taken 28 days after the second AZD1222 dose. CDR3 sequence: CAWKRGIGPLYEQYF. Here the CDR3 DNA reads TGTGCCTGGAAAAGGGGCATAGGCCCCCTCTACGAGCAGTACTTC.